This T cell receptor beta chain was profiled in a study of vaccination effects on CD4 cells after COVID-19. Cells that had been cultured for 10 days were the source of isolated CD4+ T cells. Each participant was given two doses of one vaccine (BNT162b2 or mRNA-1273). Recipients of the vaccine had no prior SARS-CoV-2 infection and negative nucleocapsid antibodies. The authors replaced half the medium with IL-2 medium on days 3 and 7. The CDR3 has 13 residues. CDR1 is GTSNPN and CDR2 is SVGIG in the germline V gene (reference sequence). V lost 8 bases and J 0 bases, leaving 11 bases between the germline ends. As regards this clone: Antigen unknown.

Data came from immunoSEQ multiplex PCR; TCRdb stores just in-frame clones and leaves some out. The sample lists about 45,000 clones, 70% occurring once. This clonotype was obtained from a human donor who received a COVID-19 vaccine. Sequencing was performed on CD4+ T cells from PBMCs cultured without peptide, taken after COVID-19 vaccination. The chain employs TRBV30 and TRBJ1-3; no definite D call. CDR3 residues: CATSRLSGNTIYF. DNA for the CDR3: TGTGCCACCTCACGGCTCTCTGGAAACACCATATATTTT.